The 23 T cell receptor beta chains below come from one sample, sequenced in a study of T-cell reconstitution after alpha-beta-depleted transplantation in children. Unique molecular identifiers featured in how the TCRbeta library was prepared. TCRdb reanalysed the PCR reads using MiXCR and keeps one entry per CDR3 protein. The sample consists of roughly 500,000 distinct CDR3 sequences, about an eighth of them appearing once. Sequencing was performed on PBMCs from the stem cell graft donor, taken from the stem cell graft. All receptors derive from a human donor who donated a stem cell graft to a child with combined immunodeficiency.

At least ten counts were recorded for this clonotype. The chain recombines TRBV29-1 with TRBJ2-2; TRBD2 might be the D (6 bases). The germline V gene encodes CDR1 SQVTM and CDR2 ANQGSEA. The CDR3 is 14 amino acids. V was trimmed by 2 bases and J by 4 bases, leaving 11 bases between them. The CDR3 loop reads CSVENGRGTGELFF. CDR3 DNA: TGCAGCGTTGAAAACGGGAGAGGCACCGGGGAGCTGTTTTTT.

The V call is TRBV19, the J call TRBJ2-5; TRBD1 aligns across 7 bases. Germline values: CDR1 LNHDA, CDR2 SQIVND (reference sequence). Trimming cost V 6 bases and J 2 bases; bases outside gene matches: 6. The CDR3 consists of 14 residues. For the CDR3, the DNA is TGTGCCAGTAGCACGATCAGGGGGCAAGAGACCCAGTACTTC. It codes for CASSTIRGQETQYF.

This clonotype was detected a few times. This chain uses TRBV5-1 with TRBJ2-3; TRBD2 matches 7 bases. The CDR3 is made up of 14 amino acids. Germline lookup yields CDR1 SGHRS and CDR2 YFSETQ. V trimming: 5 bases; J trimming: 2 bases; junction bases outside the gene matches: 5. The CDR3 here is CASRSAGVTDTQYF. The CDR3 DNA reads as TGCGCCAGCAGATCGGCGGGGGTCACAGATACGCAGTATTTT.

The V gene is TRBV29-1, the J gene TRBJ2-7, with D possibly being TRBD2 (7 bases). Germline V gene data show CDR1 as SQVTM and CDR2 as ANQGSEA. CDR3 length: 12 amino acids. Trimming pared 5 bases from V and 3 bases from J, leaving 11 bases between. The CDR3 spells CSVKGGDYEQYF. CDR3 nucleotide sequence: TGCAGCGTTAAGGGGGGGGACTACGAGCAGTACTTC.

This clonotype has only a few counts. The chain recombines TRBV5-5 with TRBJ1-5; 9 nucleotides agree with TRBD1. V trimming: 4 bases; J trimming: 5 bases; junction bases outside the gene matches: 7. CDR1 and CDR2 (germline): SGHKS, YYEKEE (reference sequence). The CDR3 spans 15 residues. CDR3 nucleotides: TGTGCCAGCAGCCCGGGCGGGACAGGGCATCAGCCCCAGCATTTT. It translates to CASSPGGTGHQPQHF. Looking up the rest from reference TRBV5-5 and TRBJ1-5 gives the full variable domain: DAGVTQSPTHLIKTRGQQVTLRCSPISGHKSVSWYQQVLGQGPQFIFQYYEKEERGRGNFPDRFSARQFPNYSSELNVNALLLGDSALYLCASSPGGTGHQPQHFGDGTRLSIL.

This clonotype was seen at least ten times. The genes are TRBV15 and TRBJ2-3, with 8 bases matching TRBD2. V lost 0 bases and J lost 2; bases outside the gene matches: 10. CDR3 length: 18 residues. Germline V gives CDR1 LNHNV, CDR2 YYDKDF (reference sequence). DNA of the CDR3: TGTGCCACCAGCAGAGATTCGCGGGGGGCCCCATTCACAGATACGCAGTATTTT. It translates to CATSRDSRGAPFTDTQYF. The entire variable domain, with the rest obtained from reference TRBV15 and TRBJ2-3, is as follows: DAMVIQNPRYQVTQFGKPVTLSCSQTLNHNVMYWYQQKSSQAPKLLFHYYDKDFNNEADTPDNFQSRRPNTSFCFLDIRSPGLGDTAMYLCATSRDSRGAPFTDTQYFGPGTRLTVL.

The chain links TRBV20-1 to TRBJ1-2, with TRBD1 as a possible D gene (6 bases). The germline CDR1 and CDR2 sequences are DFQATT and SNEGSKA (reference sequence). V lost 1 base, J lost 0 bases, and 12 bases lay in between. The CDR3 is made up of 15 amino acids. The CDR3 DNA reads TGCAGTGCTAGAGGGGAGGACAGCGCTAACTATGGCTACACCTTC. The encoded protein is CSARGEDSANYGYTF.

This clonotype has a handful of counts. The V and J genes are TRBV11-2 and TRBJ2-5; D is tentatively TRBD1 or TRBD2 (5 bases each). Germline lookup yields CDR1 SGHAT and CDR2 FQNNGV. V gave up 1 base and J gave up 6 bases, with 9 bases separating them. The CDR3 runs to 13 residues. CDR3 residues: CASSLGPGQTQYF. CDR3 nucleotide sequence: TGTGCCAGCAGCTTAGGGCCGGGGCAGACCCAGTACTTC.

This clonotype was seen more than once but under ten times. The rearrangement uses TRBV11-2 and TRBJ2-1, with TRBD2 matching over 7 bases. Germline CDR1 is SGHAT and CDR2 is FQNNGV. The CDR3 spans 17 residues. The V segment lost 1 base and the J segment 0 bases; nucleotides outside the gene matches: 6. CDR3 coding DNA: TGTGCCAGCAGCTTAGTGGGGCGGGGGAACTCCTACAATGAGCAGTTCTTC. It translates to CASSLVGRGNSYNEQFF.

V is TRBV7-9 and J is TRBJ2-3; D not certain. From germline, CDR1 is SEHNR and CDR2 FQNEAQ (reference sequence). The V and J ends lost 6 bases and 3 bases respectively, with 13 bases between them. The CDR3 consists of 14 residues. CDR3 loop: CASSRALGTDTQYF. CDR3 DNA: TGTGCCAGCAGTCGGGCATTAGGGACAGATACGCAGTATTTT.

This clonotype was seen ten or more times. The chain employs TRBV12-3 or TRBV12-4 and TRBJ2-1; TRBD1 matches at 9 bases. The CDR3 sequence is 16 residues long. Trimming took 5 bases from V and 5 from J; bases not matched to a gene: 10. The CDR3 sequence: CASSTPQGQGNNEQFF. The DNA of the CDR3 is TGTGCCAGCAGTACCCCCCAGGGACAGGGAAACAATGAGCAGTTCTTC.

This clonotype was counted a few times. The chain carries TRBV6-2 or TRBV6-3 and TRBJ2-7, with 10 nucleotides matching TRBD1. The CDR3 runs to 13 residues. The ends lost 5 bases at V and 5 bases at J; junction bases unmatched: 3. The germline V gene encodes CDR1 MNHEY and CDR2 SVGEGT. This CDR3 reads CASSGTGDHEQYF. The CDR3 nucleotides are TGTGCCAGCAGTGGGACAGGGGACCACGAGCAGTACTTC.

The CDR3 nucleotides read TGTGCCAGCAGCTTTCCCTTGGGGGGGCCCAATGAGCAGTTCTTC. The encoded protein is CASSFPLGGPNEQFF. The J gene is TRBJ2-1, the V gene TRBV7-2, with TRBD2 as a possible D gene (7 bases). This CDR3 contains 15 residues. V dropped 3 bases and J dropped 6 bases, with 15 bases sitting between them. The germline V gene has CDR1 SGHTA and CDR2 FQGNSA.

Many counts were recorded for this clonotype. The chain is built from TRBV6-1 and TRBJ1-5, with TRBD1 matching over 7 bases. The V gene's germline CDR1 is MNHNS and CDR2 SASEGT. The CDR3 consists of 13 residues. The J segment lost 3 bases and the V segment lost 8 bases, leaving 4 bases of the junction unmatched. CDR3 in DNA: TGTGCCAGCCAGGGACAGCTCAATCAGCCCCAGCATTTT. Translating gives CASQGQLNQPQHF.

The sample holds many counts of this clonotype. The chain links TRBV6-2 or TRBV6-3 to TRBJ2-7; the match to TRBD2 covers 9 bases. The CDR3 is 12 amino acids. V lost 4 bases and J lost 5; bases outside the gene matches: 0. Germline V gene sequence: CDR1 MNHEY, CDR2 SVGEGT. CDR3 protein: CASSWTSDEQYF. CDR3 sequence (DNA): TGTGCCAGCAGTTGGACTAGCGACGAGCAGTACTTC.

This clonotype was observed a few times. The chain joins TRBV7-6 to TRBJ2-3; 7 bases fit TRBD2. The CDR3 consists of 15 residues. J was trimmed by 5 bases and V by 5 bases; bases with no gene match: 10. The germline CDR1 and CDR2 sequences are SGHVS and FNYEAQ. CDR3 residues: CASSTMAGVRDTQYF. The CDR3 DNA follows: TGTGCCAGCAGCACGATGGCGGGAGTAAGAGATACGCAGTATTTT.

The chain carries TRBV7-6 and TRBJ1-1; 8 bases agree with TRBD1. The CDR3 runs 17 residues. Germline V gene lookup returns CDR1 SGHVS and CDR2 FNYEAQ. The V gene end was trimmed by 4 bases and the J gene end by 0 bases; junction bases not matched to a gene: 10. Here the CDR3 DNA reads TGTGCCAGCAGCTCCGGACAGGGAGTGCCAATGAACACTGAAGCTTTCTTT. As protein: CASSSGQGVPMNTEAFF.

This CDR3 is CASSTNPGMAGNTIYF. For the CDR3, the DNA is TGCGCCAGCAGCACCAATCCCGGGATGGCGGGAAACACCATATATTTT. This chain uses TRBV4-3 with TRBJ1-3; D gene ambiguous. This CDR3 contains 16 residues. Looked up from germline, CDR1 is LGHNA and CDR2 is YSLEER. Trimming cost V 5 bases and J 4 bases, with 18 bases left between them.

The rearrangement joins TRBV20-1 to TRBJ2-7, with 7 bases matching TRBD1. The CDR3 is 13 amino acids. The J segment lost 4 bases and the V segment lost 5 bases, leaving 8 bases of the junction unmatched. The germline V gene has CDR1 DFQATT and CDR2 SNEGSKA (reference sequence). Written as DNA, the CDR3 is TGCAGTGCTGGCTCCGGGACAGCTTACGAGCAGTACTTC. This sequence encodes CSAGSGTAYEQYF.

This clonotype was counted between two and nine times. The chain joins TRBV20-1 to TRBJ2-2, with 9 nucleotides matching TRBD1. The ends lost 0 bases at V and 3 bases at J; junction bases unmatched: 8. This CDR3 is 17 amino acids long. The germline V gene encodes CDR1 DFQATT and CDR2 SNEGSKA (reference sequence). The CDR3 protein is CSAREGDRVMDTGELFF. The CDR3 coding sequence is TGCAGTGCTAGAGAAGGGGACAGGGTCATGGACACCGGGGAGCTGTTTTTT.

This rearrangement joins TRBV9 to TRBJ2-5; 7 nucleotides agree with TRBD2. Germline V gives CDR1 SGDLS, CDR2 YYNGEE. This CDR3 region has 15 residues. V lost 0 bases, J lost 5 bases, and 7 bases stayed unmatched. CDR3 sequence: CASSVGGTTVETQYF. CDR3 in DNA: TGTGCCAGCAGCGTAGGGGGGACTACCGTGGAGACCCAGTACTTC.

This clonotype was picked up many times. The chain carries TRBV7-9 and TRBJ2-3; D is uncertain. V was shortened by 1 base and J by 6 bases, with 8 bases between the two germline ends. The V gene's germline CDR1 is SEHNR and CDR2 FQNEAQ (reference sequence). The CDR3 is made up of 13 amino acids. The CDR3 spells CASSLDVRDTQYF. The DNA for the CDR3 is TGTGCCAGCAGCTTAGATGTCCGGGATACGCAGTATTTT.

This clonotype turned up a few times. J is TRBJ2-2 and V is TRBV29-1; D tentatively reads TRBD1 or TRBD2 (5 bases each). The CDR3 contains 16 residues. Trimming took off 4 bases at V and 7 bases at J, with 22 bases between the two ends. From germline, CDR1 is SQVTM and CDR2 ANQGSEA. The CDR3 sequence: CSVVDRDPNGGGELFF. Written as DNA, the CDR3 is TGCAGCGTTGTGGATAGGGACCCGAATGGTGGCGGGGAGCTGTTTTTT.